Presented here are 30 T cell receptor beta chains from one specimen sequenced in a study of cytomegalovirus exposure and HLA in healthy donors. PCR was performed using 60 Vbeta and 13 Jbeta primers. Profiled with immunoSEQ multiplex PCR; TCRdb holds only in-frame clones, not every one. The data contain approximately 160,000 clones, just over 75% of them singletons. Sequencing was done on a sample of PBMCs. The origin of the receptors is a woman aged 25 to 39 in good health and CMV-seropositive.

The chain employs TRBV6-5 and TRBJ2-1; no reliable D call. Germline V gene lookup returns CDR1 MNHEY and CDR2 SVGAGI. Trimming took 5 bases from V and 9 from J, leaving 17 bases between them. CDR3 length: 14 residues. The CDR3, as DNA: TGTGCCAGCAGTGACGTGACAAGGCTTTTTGAGCAGTTCTTC. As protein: CASSDVTRLFEQFF.

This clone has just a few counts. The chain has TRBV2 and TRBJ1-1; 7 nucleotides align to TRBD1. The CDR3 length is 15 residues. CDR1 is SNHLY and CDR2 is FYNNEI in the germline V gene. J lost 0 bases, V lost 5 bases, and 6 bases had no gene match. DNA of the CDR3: TGTGCCAGCAGTCCCTCAGGGGGAATGAACACTGAAGCTTTCTTT. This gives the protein CASSPSGGMNTEAFF.

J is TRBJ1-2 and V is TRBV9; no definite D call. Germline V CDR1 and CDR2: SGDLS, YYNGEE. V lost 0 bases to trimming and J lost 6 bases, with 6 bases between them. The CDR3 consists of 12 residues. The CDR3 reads CASSVGGDGYTF. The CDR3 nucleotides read TGTGCCAGCAGCGTAGGCGGGGATGGCTACACCTTC. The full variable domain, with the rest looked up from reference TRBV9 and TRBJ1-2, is DSGVTQTPKHLITATGQRVTLRCSPRSGDLSVYWYQQSLDQGLQFLIQYYNGEERAKGNILERFSAQQFPDLHSELNLSSLELGDSALYFCASSVGGDGYTFGSGTRLTVV.

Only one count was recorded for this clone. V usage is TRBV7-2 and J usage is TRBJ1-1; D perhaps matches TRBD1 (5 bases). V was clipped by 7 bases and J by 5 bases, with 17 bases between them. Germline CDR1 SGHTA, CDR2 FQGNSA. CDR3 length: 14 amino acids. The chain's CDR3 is CASTRGGFRTEAFF. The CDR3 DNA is TGTGCCAGCACCCGGGGGGGATTTCGGACTGAAGCTTTCTTT. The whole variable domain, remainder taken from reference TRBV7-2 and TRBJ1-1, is GAGVSQSPSNKVTEKGKDVELRCDPISGHTALYWYRQSLGQGLEFLIYFQGNSAPDKSGLPSDRFSAERTGGSVSTLTIQRTQQEDSAVYLCASTRGGFRTEAFFGQGTRLTVV.

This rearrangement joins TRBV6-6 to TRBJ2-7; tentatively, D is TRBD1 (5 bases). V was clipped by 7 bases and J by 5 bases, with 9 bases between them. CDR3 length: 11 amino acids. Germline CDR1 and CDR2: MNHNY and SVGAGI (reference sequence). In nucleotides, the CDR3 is TGTGCCAGCACCCTGACAGACGAGCAGTACTTC. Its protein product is CASTLTDEQYF.

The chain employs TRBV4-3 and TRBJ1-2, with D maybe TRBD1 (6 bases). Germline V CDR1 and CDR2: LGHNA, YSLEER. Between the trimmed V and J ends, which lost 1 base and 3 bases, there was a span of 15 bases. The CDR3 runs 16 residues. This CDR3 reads CASSQVEGEADYGYTF. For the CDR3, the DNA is TGCGCCAGCAGCCAAGTAGAGGGGGAAGCGGACTATGGCTACACCTTC.

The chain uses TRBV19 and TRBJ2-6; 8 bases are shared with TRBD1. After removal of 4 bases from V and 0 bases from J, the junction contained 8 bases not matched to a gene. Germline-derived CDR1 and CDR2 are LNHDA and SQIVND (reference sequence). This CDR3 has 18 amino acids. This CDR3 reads CASSTTGGFDSGANVLTF. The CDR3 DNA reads TGTGCCAGTAGTACCACAGGGGGATTCGACTCTGGGGCCAACGTCCTGACTTTC. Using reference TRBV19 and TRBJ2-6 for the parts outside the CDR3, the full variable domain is DGGITQSPKYLFRKEGQNVTLSCEQNLNHDAMYWYRQDPGQGLRLIYYSQIVNDFQKGDIAEGYSVSREKKESFPLTVTSAQKNPTAFYLCASSTTGGFDSGANVLTFGAGSRLTVL.

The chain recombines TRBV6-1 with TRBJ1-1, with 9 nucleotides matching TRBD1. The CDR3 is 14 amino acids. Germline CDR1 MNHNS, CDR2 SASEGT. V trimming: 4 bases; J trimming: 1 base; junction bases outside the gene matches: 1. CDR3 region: CASSGGQGNTEAFF. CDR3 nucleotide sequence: TGTGCCAGCAGTGGGGGACAGGGGAACACTGAAGCTTTCTTT.

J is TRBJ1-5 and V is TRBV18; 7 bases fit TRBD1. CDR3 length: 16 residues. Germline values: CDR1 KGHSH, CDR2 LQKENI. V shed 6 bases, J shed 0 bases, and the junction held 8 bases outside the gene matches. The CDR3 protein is CASSPQGVNSNQPQHF. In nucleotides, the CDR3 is TGTGCCAGCTCCCCCCAGGGGGTTAATAGCAATCAGCCCCAGCATTTT.

DNA of the CDR3: TGCGCCAGCAGCTTGGCGGTAGGAGAGTACGAGCAGTACTTC. This sequence encodes CASSLAVGEYEQYF. This chain connects TRBV5-1 to TRBJ2-7; D call uncertain. Germline lookup yields CDR1 SGHRS and CDR2 YFSETQ. The V gene lost 0 bases and the J gene lost 4 bases, with 11 bases spanning the gap. The CDR3 contains 14 residues. Full variable domain (rest looked up from reference TRBV5-1 and TRBJ2-7): KAGVTQTPRYLIKTRGQQVTLSCSPISGHRSVSWYQQTPGQGLQFLFEYFSETQRNKGNFPGRFSGRQFSNSRSEMNVSTLELGDSALYLCASSLAVGEYEQYFGPGTRLTVT.

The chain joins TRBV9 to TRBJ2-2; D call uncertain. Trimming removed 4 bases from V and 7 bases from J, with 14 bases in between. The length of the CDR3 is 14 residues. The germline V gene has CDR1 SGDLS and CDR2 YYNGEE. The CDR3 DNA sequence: TGTGCCAGCAGCCAGACGGCGACTGGCGGGGAGCTGTTTTTT. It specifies CASSQTATGGELFF.

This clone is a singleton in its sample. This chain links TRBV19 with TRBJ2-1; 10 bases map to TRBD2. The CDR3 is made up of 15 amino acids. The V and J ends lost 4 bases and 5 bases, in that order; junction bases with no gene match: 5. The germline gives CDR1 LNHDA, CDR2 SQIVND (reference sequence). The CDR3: CASSNGLAENNEQFF. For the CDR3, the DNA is TGTGCCAGTAGTAACGGACTAGCGGAAAACAATGAGCAGTTCTTC. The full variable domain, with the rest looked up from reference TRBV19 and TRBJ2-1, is DGGITQSPKYLFRKEGQNVTLSCEQNLNHDAMYWYRQDPGQGLRLIYYSQIVNDFQKGDIAEGYSVSREKKESFPLTVTSAQKNPTAFYLCASSNGLAENNEQFFGPGTRLTVL.

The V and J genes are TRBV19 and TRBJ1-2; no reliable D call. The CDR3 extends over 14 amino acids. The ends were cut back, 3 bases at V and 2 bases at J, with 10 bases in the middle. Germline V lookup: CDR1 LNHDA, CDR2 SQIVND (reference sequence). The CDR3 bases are TGTGCCAGTAGTATCCGGGAGCAAAACTATGGCTACACCTTC. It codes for CASSIREQNYGYTF.

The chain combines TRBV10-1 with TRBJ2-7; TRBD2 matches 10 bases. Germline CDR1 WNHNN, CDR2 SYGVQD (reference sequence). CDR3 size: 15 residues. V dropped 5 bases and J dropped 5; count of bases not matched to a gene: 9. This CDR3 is CASSLAGGGSNEQYF. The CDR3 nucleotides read TGCGCCAGCAGTTTAGCGGGAGGTGGTTCCAACGAGCAGTACTTC.

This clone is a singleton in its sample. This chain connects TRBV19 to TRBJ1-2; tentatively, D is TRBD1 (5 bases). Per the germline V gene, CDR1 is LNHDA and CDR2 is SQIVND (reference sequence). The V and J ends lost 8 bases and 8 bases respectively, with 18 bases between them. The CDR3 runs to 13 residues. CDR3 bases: TGTGCCAGTTGGACGCCCGGGGGGAACGGCTACACCTTC. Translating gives CASWTPGGNGYTF.

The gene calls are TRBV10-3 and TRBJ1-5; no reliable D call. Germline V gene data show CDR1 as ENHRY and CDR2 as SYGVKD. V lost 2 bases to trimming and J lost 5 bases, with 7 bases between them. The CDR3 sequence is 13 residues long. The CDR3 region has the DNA TGTGCCATCAGTGAGAACACATATCAGCCCCAGCATTTT. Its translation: CAISENTYQPQHF.

The CDR3 protein is CASSSTGGMNQPQHF. As DNA, the CDR3 is TGCGCCAGCAGCTCGACAGGGGGCATGAATCAGCCCCAGCATTTT. This chain uses TRBV5-1 with TRBJ1-5; 10 nucleotides agree with TRBD1. The CDR3 spans 15 residues. Unmatched junction bases numbered 4, after V lost 3 bases and J lost 4 bases. Germline V gene data show CDR1 as SGHRS and CDR2 as YFSETQ.

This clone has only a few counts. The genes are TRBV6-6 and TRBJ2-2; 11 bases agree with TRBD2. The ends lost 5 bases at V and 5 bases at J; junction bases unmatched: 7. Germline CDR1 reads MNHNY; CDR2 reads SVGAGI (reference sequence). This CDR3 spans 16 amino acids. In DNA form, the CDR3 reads TGTGCCAGCAGTCAAATACTAGCGGGAGTTACCGGGGAGCTGTTTTTT. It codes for CASSQILAGVTGELFF.

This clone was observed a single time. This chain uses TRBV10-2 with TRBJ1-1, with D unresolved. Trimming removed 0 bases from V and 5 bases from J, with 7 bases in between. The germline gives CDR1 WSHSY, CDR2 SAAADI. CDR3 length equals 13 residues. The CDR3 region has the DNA TGCGCCAGCAGTGAGTCTTTGCGGACTGAAGCTTTCTTT. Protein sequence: CASSESLRTEAFF.

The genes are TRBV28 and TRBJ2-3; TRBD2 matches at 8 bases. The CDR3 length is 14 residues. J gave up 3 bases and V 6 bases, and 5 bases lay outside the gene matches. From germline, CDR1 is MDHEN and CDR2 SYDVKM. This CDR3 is CASSPGLVTDTQYF. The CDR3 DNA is TGTGCCAGCAGCCCGGGACTAGTAACAGATACGCAGTATTTT.

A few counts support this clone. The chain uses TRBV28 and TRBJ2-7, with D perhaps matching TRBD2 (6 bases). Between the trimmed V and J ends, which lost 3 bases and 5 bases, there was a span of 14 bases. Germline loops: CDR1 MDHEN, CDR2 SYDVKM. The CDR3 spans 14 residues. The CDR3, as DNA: TGTGCCAGCAGTTTCAGCCTGGAGGGGAACGAGCAGTACTTC. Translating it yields CASSFSLEGNEQYF.

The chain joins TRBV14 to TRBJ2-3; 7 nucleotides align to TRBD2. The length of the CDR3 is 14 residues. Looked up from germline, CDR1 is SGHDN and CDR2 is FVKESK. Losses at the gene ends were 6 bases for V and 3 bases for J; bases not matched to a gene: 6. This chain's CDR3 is CASRGGLGTDTQYF. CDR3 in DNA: TGTGCCAGCAGGGGAGGACTAGGTACAGATACGCAGTATTTT.

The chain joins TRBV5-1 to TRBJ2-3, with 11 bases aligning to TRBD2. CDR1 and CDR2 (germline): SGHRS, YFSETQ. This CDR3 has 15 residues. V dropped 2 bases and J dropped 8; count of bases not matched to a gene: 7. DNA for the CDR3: TGCGCCAGCAGCTTCACTAGCGGGAGTTTAGGTACGCAGTATTTT. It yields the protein CASSFTSGSLGTQYF.

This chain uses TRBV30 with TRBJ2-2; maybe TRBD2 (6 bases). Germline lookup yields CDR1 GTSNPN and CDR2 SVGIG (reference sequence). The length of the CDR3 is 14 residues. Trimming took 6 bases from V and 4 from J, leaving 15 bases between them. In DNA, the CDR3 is TGTGCCTGTCCCAAGACGACTAGCACCGGGGAGCTGTTTTTT. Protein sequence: CACPKTTSTGELFF.

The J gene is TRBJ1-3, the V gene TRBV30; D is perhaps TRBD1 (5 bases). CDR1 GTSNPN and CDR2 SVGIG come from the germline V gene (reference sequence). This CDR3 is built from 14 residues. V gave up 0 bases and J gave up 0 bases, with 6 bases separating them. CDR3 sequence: CAWSVGGSGNTIYF. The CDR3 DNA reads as TGTGCCTGGAGTGTGGGGGGCTCTGGAAACACCATATATTTT.

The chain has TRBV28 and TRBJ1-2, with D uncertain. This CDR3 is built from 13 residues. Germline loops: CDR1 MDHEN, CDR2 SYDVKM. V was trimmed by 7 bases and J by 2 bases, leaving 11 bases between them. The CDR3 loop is CASTPGINYGYTF. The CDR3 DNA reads TGTGCCAGCACCCCCGGGATAAACTATGGCTACACCTTC.

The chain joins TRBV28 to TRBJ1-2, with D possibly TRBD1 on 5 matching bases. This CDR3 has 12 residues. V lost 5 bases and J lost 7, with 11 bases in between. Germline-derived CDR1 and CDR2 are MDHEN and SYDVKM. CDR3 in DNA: TGTGCCAGCAGTCCCCAGGGCCCTGGCTACACCTTC. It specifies CASSPQGPGYTF.

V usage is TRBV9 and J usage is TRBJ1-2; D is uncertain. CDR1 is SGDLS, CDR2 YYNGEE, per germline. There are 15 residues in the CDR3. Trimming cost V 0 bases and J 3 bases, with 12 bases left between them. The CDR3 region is CASSVAFPGDYGYTF. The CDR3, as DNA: TGTGCCAGCAGCGTAGCCTTCCCGGGAGACTATGGCTACACCTTC.

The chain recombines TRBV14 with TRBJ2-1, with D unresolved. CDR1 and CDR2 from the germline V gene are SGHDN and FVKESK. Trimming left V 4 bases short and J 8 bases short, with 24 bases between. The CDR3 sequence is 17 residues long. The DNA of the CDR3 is TGTGCCAGCAGCCCCCAGGTGTGGCTCGGTTCACTCGATGAGCAGTTCTTC. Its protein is CASSPQVWLGSLDEQFF.

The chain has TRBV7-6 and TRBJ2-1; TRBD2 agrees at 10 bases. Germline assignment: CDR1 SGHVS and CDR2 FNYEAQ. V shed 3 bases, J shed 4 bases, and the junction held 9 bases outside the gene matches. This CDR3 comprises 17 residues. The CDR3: CASSFLLAGVEYNEQFF. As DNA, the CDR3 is TGTGCCAGCAGCTTTCTTCTAGCGGGAGTGGAGTACAATGAGCAGTTCTTC.